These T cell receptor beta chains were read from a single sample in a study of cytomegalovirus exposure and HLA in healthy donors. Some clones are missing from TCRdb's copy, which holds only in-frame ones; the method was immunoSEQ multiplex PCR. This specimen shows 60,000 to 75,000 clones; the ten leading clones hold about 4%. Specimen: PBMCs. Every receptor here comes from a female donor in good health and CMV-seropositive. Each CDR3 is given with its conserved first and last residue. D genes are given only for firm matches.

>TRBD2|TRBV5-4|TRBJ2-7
CASSSSGGPFYEQYF
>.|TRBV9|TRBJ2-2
CASSVAIVGELFF
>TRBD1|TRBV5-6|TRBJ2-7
CASSLLGRGQYEQYF
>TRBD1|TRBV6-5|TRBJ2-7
CASSEGQGVYEQYF
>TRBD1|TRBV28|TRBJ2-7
CASSPRGNYEQYF
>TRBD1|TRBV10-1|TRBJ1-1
CASSEGDSGNTEAFF
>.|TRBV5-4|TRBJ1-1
CASRGGGNTEAFF
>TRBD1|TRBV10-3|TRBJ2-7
CAISAATGGYEQYF
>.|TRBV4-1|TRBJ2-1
CASSQAYNEQFF
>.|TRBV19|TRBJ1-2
CASSIRQDLGGYTF
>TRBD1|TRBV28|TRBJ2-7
CASRPGGTGNYEQYF
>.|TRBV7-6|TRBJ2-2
CASSFQGTRNTGELFF
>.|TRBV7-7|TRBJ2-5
CASSLAGVDETQYF
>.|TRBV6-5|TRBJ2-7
CASSGVYEQYF
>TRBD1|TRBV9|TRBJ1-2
CASSVATMKGARYTF
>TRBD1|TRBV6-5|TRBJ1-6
CASSYSGDRVGSPLHF
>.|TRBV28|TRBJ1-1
CASSLPASGTEAFF
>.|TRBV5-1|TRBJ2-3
CASSSTSTDTQYF
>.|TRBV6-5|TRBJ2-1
CASSPRERNEQFF
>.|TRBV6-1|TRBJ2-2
CASSEERGTGELFF
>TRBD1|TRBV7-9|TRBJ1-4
CASSFARQGANEKLFF
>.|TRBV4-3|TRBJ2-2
CASSQSSFGTGELFF
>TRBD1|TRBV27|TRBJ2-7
CASSDRAVSYEQYF
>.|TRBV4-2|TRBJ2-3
CASSPRPVVADTQYF
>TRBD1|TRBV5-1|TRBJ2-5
CASRGQGTETQYF
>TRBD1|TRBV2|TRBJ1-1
CASSQQGAGTEAFF
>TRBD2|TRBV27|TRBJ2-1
CASRSETSGTDNEQFF
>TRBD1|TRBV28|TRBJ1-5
CASRDRPGQGTRSNQPQHF
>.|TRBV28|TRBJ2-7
CASRLSYRDEQYF